A selection of T cell receptor beta chains follows, all from one sample in a study of blood T cell repertoires in COVID-19. The table came from immunoSEQ multiplex PCR; TCRdb's copy has only in-frame clones and leaves some out. The repertoire holds more than 45,000 clones, with roughly 89% as singletons. Sequenced input: peripheral blood. The receptors were sampled from a man at least 80 years old with acute or convalescent COVID-19. Both conserved end residues are part of each CDR3. Each record gives: J gene, V gene, clone size, D gene, CDR3 DNA, CDR3 protein. The D gene is left open where the match is weak. Size tells how often a clone was seen (once, few, many) or the class of an expanded clone, and some rows leave it out.

TRBJ2-5	TRBV7-2	-	-	TGTGCCAGCAGCCCGACTCAGTCAATAGAGACCCAGTACTTC	CASSPTQSIETQYF
TRBJ1-4	TRBV6-2/TRBV6-3	-	-	TGTGCCAGCAGTTCCTCCAGGGAGGGTGAAAAACTGTTTTTT	CASSSSREGEKLFF
TRBJ2-5	TRBV5-1	-	TRBD2	TGCGCCAGCAGCTTGTCGGGGGGGTTAGAGACCCAGTACTTC	CASSLSGGLETQYF
TRBJ2-1	TRBV6-5	-	TRBD2	TGTGCCAGCACCCTTGTACGGGGGGATAAGCAGTTCTTC	CASTLVRGDKQFF
TRBJ2-5	TRBV6-4	-	-	TGTGCCAGCTTCGACCACCCCCATTGGCCAGCGGGAGAGACCCAGTACTTC	CASFDHPHWPAGETQYF
TRBJ1-5	TRBV2	once	TRBD1	TGTGCCAGCAGTGAAAAGGGGGCGAAGCAGCCCCAGCATTTT	CASSEKGAKQPQHF
TRBJ2-1	TRBV7-2	-	-	TGTGCCAGCAGCCTCGGTGGGCCCCGAAGGAATGAGCAGTTCTTC	CASSLGGPRRNEQFF
TRBJ1-1	TRBV3-1/TRBV3-2	-	-	TGTGCCAGCAGCCAAGTACGCGGGAGCACTGAAGCTTTCTTT	CASSQVRGSTEAFF
TRBJ1-1	TRBV18	-	-	TGTGCCAGCTCACGTCAGGAAGCCTCTGAAGCTTTCTTT	CASSRQEASEAFF
TRBJ1-2	TRBV11-2	-	-	TGTGCCAGCAGCTTAGGATCCGCGTCACTCGGTGGCTACACCTTC	CASSLGSASLGGYTF
TRBJ1-3	TRBV5-6	-	-	TGTGCCAGCAGCTTCGGTCTTACACCGTCGGGCTCTGGAAACACCATATATTTT	CASSFGLTPSGSGNTIYF
TRBJ1-6	TRBV14	-	-	TGTGCCAGCAGCCAAGTTGACAGTGTCTATAATTCACCCCTCCACTTT	CASSQVDSVYNSPLHF
TRBJ1-2	TRBV5-6	-	-	TGTGCCAGCAGCTTTCTTGGCGGGTTGTATGGCTACACCTTC	CASSFLGGLYGYTF
TRBJ2-7	TRBV11-2	-	TRBD2	TGTGCCAGCAGGCGGGAGGGGATGAGCTACGAGCAGTACTTC	CASRREGMSYEQYF
TRBJ2-1	TRBV7-2	-	-	TGTGCCAGCAGCTTTAGCGGCGGGGACAATGAGCAGTTCTTC	CASSFSGGDNEQFF
TRBJ2-3	TRBV3-1/TRBV3-2	-	TRBD2	TGTGCCAGCAGCCCACAGGAGCGGGGGCCTAGCACAGATACGCAGTATTTT	CASSPQERGPSTDTQYF
TRBJ2-1	TRBV18	-	TRBD1	TGTGCCAGCTCACCACGAGGGGGCTTTTACAATGAGCAGTTCTTC	CASSPRGGFYNEQFF
TRBJ1-5	TRBV4-1	-	TRBD1	TGCGCCAGCAGCCAGCCCGACAGGGATCAGCCCCAGCATTTT	CASSQPDRDQPQHF
TRBJ2-3	TRBV3-1/TRBV3-2	once	-	TGTGCCAGCAGCCAAGTGGCGGTAAGGACAGATACGCAGTATTTT	CASSQVAVRTDTQYF
TRBJ1-1	TRBV11-1	-	-	TGTGCCAGCAGCTTTTCGACAGCAAGCGACACTGAAGCTTTCTTT	CASSFSTASDTEAFF
TRBJ2-2	TRBV5-1	-	-	TGCGCCAGCAGCTTCGGGGGGCCGAACACCGGGGAGCTGTTTTTT	CASSFGGPNTGELFF
TRBJ1-5	TRBV2	-	-	TGTGCCAGCAGTAGCACAGGAGGCAATCAGCCCCAGCATTTT	CASSSTGGNQPQHF
TRBJ1-1	TRBV7-2	-	-	TGTGCCAGCAGCTTACGAAGGGGCAGGGCGGACACTGAAGCTTTCTTT	CASSLRRGRADTEAFF
TRBJ2-3	TRBV10-3	-	TRBD2	TGTGCCATCAGTGAGTGGGCGGGGGGTCCAGATACGCAGTATTTT	CAISEWAGGPDTQYF
TRBJ1-1	TRBV7-2	-	-	TGTGCCAGCAGCTTAGAACAGGTGGCCCAAGAAGCTTTCTTT	CASSLEQVAQEAFF
TRBJ2-7	TRBV11-3	-	-	TGTGCCAGCAGCCCGGGACTGAGCTACGAGCAGTACTTC	CASSPGLSYEQYF
TRBJ1-2	TRBV6-1	-	-	TGTGCCAGCAGTGACGGCCCGGGGAGAAGTGGCTACACCTTC	CASSDGPGRSGYTF
TRBJ1-1	TRBV14	-	-	TGTGCCAGCAGCTTCCGCCGGGGAGTGACTGAAGCTTTCTTT	CASSFRRGVTEAFF
TRBJ1-1	TRBV5-6	-	-	TGTGCCAGCAGTCGAACAGGGAGCACTGAAGCTTTCTTT	CASSRTGSTEAFF
TRBJ2-2	TRBV2	-	TRBD1	TGTGCCAGAGGGGGACAGGGGAACACCGGGGAGCTGTTTTTT	CARGGQGNTGELFF
TRBJ1-5	TRBV19	-	TRBD1	TGTGCCAGTAGTATGGGTGGACAGGGATGGCAGCCCCAGCATTTT	CASSMGGQGWQPQHF
TRBJ2-7	TRBV7-9	-	TRBD2	TGTGCCAGCAGCCTGGGGATCGGGAGGGCCTACGAGCAGTACTTC	CASSLGIGRAYEQYF
TRBJ2-3	TRBV24-1	-	-	TGTGCCACCAGTGATCGGACTCCGGGGAACACAGATACGCAGTATTTT	CATSDRTPGNTDTQYF
TRBJ1-5	TRBV2	-	-	TGTGCCAGCTGCTCGGAACGGGGTTATAGCAATCAGCCCCAGCATTTT	CASCSERGYSNQPQHF
TRBJ1-1	TRBV10-3	-	-	TGTGCCATCAGTGGCCAGGGTAAGAACACTGAAGCTTTCTTT	CAISGQGKNTEAFF
TRBJ2-7	TRBV6-5	-	-	TGTGCCAGCAGTTATTACCGGGACAACTACGAGCAGTACTTC	CASSYYRDNYEQYF
TRBJ1-1	TRBV27	-	TRBD1	TGTGCCAGCAGTTTCAACAGGGGGCAATTTTTGAACACTGAAGCTTTCTTT	CASSFNRGQFLNTEAFF
TRBJ2-2	TRBV7-8	-	TRBD2	TGTGCCAGCAGCCCCTGGACTAGCGGGCTTAACACCGGGGAGCTGTTTTTT	CASSPWTSGLNTGELFF